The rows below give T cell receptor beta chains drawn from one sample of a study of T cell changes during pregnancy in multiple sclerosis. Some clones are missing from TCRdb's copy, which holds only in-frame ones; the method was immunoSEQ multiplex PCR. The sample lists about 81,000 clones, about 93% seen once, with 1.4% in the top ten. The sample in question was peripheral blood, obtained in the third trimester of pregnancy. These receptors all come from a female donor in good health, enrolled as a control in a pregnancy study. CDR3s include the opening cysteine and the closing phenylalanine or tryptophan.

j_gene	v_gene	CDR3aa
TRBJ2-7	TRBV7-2	CASSPDRGRNEQYF
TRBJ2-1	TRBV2	CASSPDRRSYNEQFF
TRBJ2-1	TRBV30	CAWSVKRDINEQFF
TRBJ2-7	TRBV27	CASSLSRTTTYEQYF
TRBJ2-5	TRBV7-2	CASSFRAGRAVETQYF
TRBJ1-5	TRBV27	CASSTYRGKANQPQHF
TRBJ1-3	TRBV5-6	CASSLGRYSGNTIYF
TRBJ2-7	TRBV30	CASEPGQGKLYEQYF
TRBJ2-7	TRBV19	CASSTGVGEQYF
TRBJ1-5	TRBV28	CASSESNPSNQPQHF